This T cell receptor (beta chain) was recovered during a study of OX40 agonist ivuxolimab in advanced cancers. Study background: Clinicians treated patients with ivuxolimab, an agonistic anti-OX40 (CD134) antibody. Participants averaged about 60 years of age (range roughly 23 to 90) and were about 85% male.

Sequenced by immunoSEQ multiplex PCR; TCRdb stores in-frame clones only, minus some. The sample lists more than 70,000 clones, 92% occurring once. Researchers took blood at baseline, on cycle 4 day 1, and on cycle 7 day 1. This clonotype was obtained from an adult with an advanced solid tumor such as melanoma, head and neck, liver or kidney cancer. The sequencing here drew on CD4+ or CD8+ T cells sorted from blood, taken in a trial of the OX40 agonist ivuxolimab.

In DNA form, the CDR3 reads TGCGCCAGCAGCCACCCTGCTTTAGGGGGGGATTATTCACCCCTCCACTTT. This gives the protein CASSHPALGGDYSPLHF. The chain uses TRBV4-1 and TRBJ1-6; D might be TRBD1 (6 bases). The CDR3 contains 17 residues. Germline-derived CDR1 and CDR2 are MGHRA and YSYEKL. Between the trimmed V and J ends, which lost 3 bases and 8 bases, there was a span of 20 bases.